The 26 T cell receptor beta chains below come from one sample, sequenced in a study of neoadjuvant nivolumab and ipilimumab in lung cancer. Profiling relied on immunoSEQ multiplex PCR, and the TCRdb table lists in-frame clones only, not all of them. The profile shows 25,000 to 35,000 clones, about nine tenths of them singletons. The sequencing used peripheral blood, collected after neoadjuvant nivolumab, alone or with ipilimumab, at or shortly before surgery. The origin of the receptors is an adult with non-small cell lung cancer.

This clone was counted between two and nine times. V is TRBV2 and J is TRBJ2-3; D unresolved. The CDR3 length is 14 residues. Germline values: CDR1 SNHLY, CDR2 FYNNEI. Trimming left V 3 bases short and J 1 base short, with 8 bases between. CDR3 coding DNA: TGTGCCAGCAGTGATATGGGCCGCACAGATACGCAGTATTTT. Translating gives CASSDMGRTDTQYF.

Only one count was recorded for this clone. This rearrangement joins TRBV5-1 to TRBJ2-5; D might be TRBD2 (7 bases). Germline V gene data show CDR1 as SGHRS and CDR2 as YFSETQ. Trimming took 0 bases from V and 3 from J, leaving 12 bases between them. CDR3 length: 15 residues. Here the CDR3 reads CASSLGGGQKETQYF. CDR3 DNA sequence: TGCGCCAGCAGCTTGGGGGGGGGACAAAAAGAGACCCAGTACTTC.

The V and J genes are TRBV2 and TRBJ1-1; D call uncertain. Germline CDR1 SNHLY, CDR2 FYNNEI. The CDR3 has 14 amino acids. V lost 6 bases and J lost 1, with 12 bases in between. CDR3 bases: TGTGCCAGCAGATGGACCGTCGCGAACACTGAAGCTTTCTTT. This codes for CASRWTVANTEAFF.

This chain joins TRBV18 and TRBJ2-7; 10 positions match TRBD1. CDR3 length equals 19 residues. Germline V CDR1 and CDR2: KGHSH, LQKENI. V was pared by 2 bases and J by 1 base, with 14 bases of the junction left unmatched. CDR3 coding DNA: TGTGCCAGCTCACCAGAGAGAAGGATGGGACAGGGGAAATCCTACGAGCAGTACTTC. It is translated as CASSPERRMGQGKSYEQYF.

This chain uses TRBV11-2 with TRBJ2-5, with D tentatively TRBD2 (7 bases). Trimming stripped 3 bases from V and 5 bases from J, with 13 bases between. The germline CDR1 and CDR2 sequences are SGHAT and FQNNGV. This CDR3 is 14 amino acids long. Here the CDR3 DNA reads TGTGCCAGCAGCTTCCCGGGGGGCCGTGAGACCCAGTACTTC. It translates to CASSFPGGRETQYF.

This rearrangement joins TRBV9 to TRBJ2-3, with a tentative D call TRBD2 (6 bases). The V and J ends lost 1 base and 5 bases respectively, with 17 bases between them. Germline V gene sequence: CDR1 SGDLS, CDR2 YYNGEE. This CDR3 comprises 16 residues. The CDR3 reads CASSVSPRLEEDTQYF. DNA of the CDR3: TGTGCCAGCAGCGTATCCCCTCGACTAGAGGAAGATACGCAGTATTTT.

The chain is built from TRBV6-5 and TRBJ1-5; tentatively, D is TRBD1 (6 bases). V gave up 6 bases and J gave up 4 bases, with 16 bases separating them. CDR1 and CDR2 from the germline V gene are MNHEY and SVGAGI. This CDR3 is built from 15 residues. CDR3 nucleotide sequence: TGTGCCAGCAGCTTCCGGCGGGGGCCAAATCAGCCCCAGCATTTT. This translates into CASSFRRGPNQPQHF.

The chain combines TRBV19 with TRBJ1-5; D is undetermined. With 6 bases removed from V and 7 bases from J, the gap between germline ends came to 13 bases. Germline-derived CDR1 and CDR2 are LNHDA and SQIVND (reference sequence). The CDR3 length is 13 residues. The CDR3 DNA sequence: TGTGCCAGTAGCGTATCAAGCGGGCAGCCCCAGCATTTT. This gives the protein CASSVSSGQPQHF.

This clone was observed a single time. The chain employs TRBV27 and TRBJ1-1; D is perhaps TRBD1 (5 bases). This CDR3 is built from 13 residues. In germline, CDR1 is MNHEY, CDR2 SMNVEV (reference sequence). The V gene lost 3 bases and the J gene lost 3 bases, with 8 bases spanning the gap. CDR3 loop: CASSFQGHTEAFF. CDR3 DNA: TGTGCCAGCAGTTTCCAGGGTCACACTGAAGCTTTCTTT.

This clone was seen a single time. Here the CDR3 reads CAIRTGTTRNTGELFF. The CDR3, as DNA: TGTGCCATCAGGACAGGGACAACTCGGAACACCGGGGAGCTGTTTTTT. This chain joins TRBV10-3 and TRBJ2-2; 7 bases align to TRBD1. Unmatched junction bases numbered 8, after V lost 6 bases and J lost 1 base. Germline CDR1 ENHRY, CDR2 SYGVKD. The CDR3 loop spans 16 amino acids.

The rearrangement links TRBV5-1 to TRBJ2-3; TRBD2 matches 11 bases. Germline trimming cut 4 bases from V and 3 bases from J; bases unmatched to any gene: 4. CDR1 is SGHRS and CDR2 is YFSETQ in the germline V gene. The CDR3 sequence is 15 residues long. Here the CDR3 reads CASSVTSGDTDTQYF. In nucleotides, the CDR3 is TGCGCCAGCAGCGTGACTAGCGGGGATACAGATACGCAGTATTTT.

This chain links TRBV4-2 with TRBJ2-3; a weak D match, TRBD2 (5 bases). Trimming pared 0 bases from V and 10 bases from J, leaving 17 bases between. This CDR3 comprises 15 residues. Germline V CDR1 and CDR2: LGHNA, YNFKEQ. The CDR3 loop is CASSQDEQSPGAQYF. CDR3 nucleotide sequence: TGTGCCAGCAGCCAAGATGAACAAAGCCCCGGGGCGCAGTATTTT.

The chain has TRBV7-7 and TRBJ2-2, with a weak D call TRBD1 (5 bases). The CDR3 has 12 residues. The germline V gene has CDR1 SSHAT and CDR2 FNYEAQ (reference sequence). Trimming shortened V by 4 bases and J by 6 bases, and 6 bases separated the two germline ends. In DNA form, the CDR3 reads TGTGCCAGCAGCTCCAGGGCCGGGGAGCTGTTTTTT. Translated, it gives CASSSRAGELFF.

The V gene is TRBV7-9, the J gene TRBJ1-1, with TRBD1 matching 7 bases. With V trimmed by 5 bases and J by 7 bases, 10 bases remained unmatched. The germline V gene encodes CDR1 SEHNR and CDR2 FQNEAQ (reference sequence). The CDR3 extends over 14 amino acids. The CDR3 reads CASSISQGRGEAFF. In nucleotides, the CDR3 is TGTGCCAGCAGCATTTCACAGGGGAGGGGTGAAGCTTTCTTT.

The rearrangement uses TRBV5-1 and TRBJ1-2; possibly TRBD1 for D (6 bases). The V gene's germline CDR1 is SGHRS and CDR2 YFSETQ. The CDR3 spans 13 residues. V was cut by 0 bases and J by 8 bases, with 11 bases left in between. In DNA form, the CDR3 reads TGCGCCAGCAGCTTGGGGCAGGGGAAAGGCTACACCTTC. Translation: CASSLGQGKGYTF.

V and J are TRBV5-4 and TRBJ1-1, with a possible D match to TRBD1 (5 bases). The CDR3 contains 16 residues. In germline, CDR1 is SGHNT, CDR2 YYREEE (reference sequence). Trimming removed 3 bases at V and 0 bases at J, with 15 bases between. The CDR3 bases are TGTGCCAGCAGCTCGGGAAGGGGAAGGGTGAACACTGAAGCTTTCTTT. This codes for CASSSGRGRVNTEAFF.

The rearrangement uses TRBV29-1 and TRBJ2-5, with D perhaps TRBD1 or TRBD2 (5 bases each). Trimming took off 5 bases at V and 5 bases at J, with 12 bases between the two ends. The CDR3 is 12 residues long. Germline V CDR1 and CDR2: SQVTM, ANQGSEA. CDR3 loop: CSVSGLGETQYF. The DNA of the CDR3 is TGCAGCGTTTCGGGGCTTGGGGAGACCCAGTACTTC.

The chain has TRBV4-1 and TRBJ2-1; 7 bases are shared with TRBD1. The ends lost 4 bases at V and 7 bases at J; junction bases unmatched: 10. Germline loops: CDR1 MGHRA, CDR2 YSYEKL. The CDR3 is 15 residues long. The CDR3 reads CASSRQTGMFNEQFF. CDR3 DNA sequence: TGCGCCAGCAGCCGCCAGACAGGGATGTTTAATGAGCAGTTCTTC.

The rearrangement joins TRBV7-9 to TRBJ2-7; either TRBD1 or TRBD2 may fit D (5 bases each). CDR3 length: 16 amino acids. Germline V gives CDR1 SEHNR, CDR2 FQNEAQ (reference sequence). Trimming took 4 bases from V and 2 from J, leaving 18 bases between them. CDR3 protein: CASSSPRSRDPYEQYF. The DNA of the CDR3 is TGTGCCAGCAGCTCACCAAGAAGTAGGGACCCCTACGAGCAGTACTTC.

The chain links TRBV6-1 to TRBJ1-3; unclear D gene. Per the germline V gene, CDR1 is MNHNS and CDR2 is SASEGT. V was shortened by 3 bases and J by 4 bases, with 10 bases between the two germline ends. The CDR3 is 14 residues long. CDR3 in amino acids: CASSELTVGNTIYF. DNA for the CDR3: TGTGCCAGCAGTGAGCTAACGGTGGGAAACACCATATATTTT.

This CDR3 is CASSRGQGWDGYTF. In nucleotides, the CDR3 is TGTGCCAGCAGCAGAGGACAGGGCTGGGACGGCTACACCTTC. The chain couples TRBV7-3 to TRBJ1-2; 8 bases are shared with TRBD1. This CDR3 is 14 amino acids long. V lost 5 bases to trimming and J lost 8 bases; unmatched junction nucleotides: 10. Germline V gene data show CDR1 as SGHTA and CDR2 as FQGTGA.

The rearrangement links TRBV5-1 to TRBJ2-2; possible D gene TRBD2, 5 bases. In germline, CDR1 is SGHRS, CDR2 YFSETQ. Trimming removed 2 bases at V and 3 bases at J, with 11 bases between. The CDR3 runs to 15 residues. The CDR3 sequence is CASSLNSGDTGELFF. The DNA for the CDR3 is TGCGCCAGCAGCTTAAACAGCGGAGACACCGGGGAGCTGTTTTTT.

This clone has more than one count but fewer than ten. The J gene is TRBJ2-4, the V gene TRBV6-5; D might be TRBD1 (5 bases). This CDR3 is 15 amino acids long. Trimming took 6 bases from V and 1 from J, leaving 13 bases between them. Per the germline V gene, CDR1 is MNHEY and CDR2 is SVGAGI. CDR3 nucleotide sequence: TGTGCCAGCAGATACGCAGGGTCGGCCAAAAACATTCAGTACTTC. This translates into CASRYAGSAKNIQYF.

The rearrangement joins TRBV5-1 to TRBJ2-2; 7 bases are a match to TRBD1. This CDR3 comprises 16 residues. Germline CDR1 is SGHRS and CDR2 is YFSETQ. J was trimmed by 0 bases and V by 4 bases; bases with no gene match: 6. CDR3 region: CASSQGQVSNTGELFF. The CDR3 nucleotides read TGCGCCAGCAGCCAAGGACAGGTCTCGAACACCGGGGAGCTGTTTTTT.

The chain is built from TRBV4-1 and TRBJ1-1; no clear D gene. Germline CDR1 MGHRA, CDR2 YSYEKL. Between the trimmed V and J ends, which lost 4 bases and 7 bases, there was a span of 10 bases. This CDR3 contains 12 residues. The CDR3 loop is CASSPDYIEAFF. The CDR3 DNA reads TGCGCCAGCAGCCCGGACTATATTGAAGCTTTCTTT.

The rearrangement links TRBV10-3 to TRBJ1-5, with a tentative D call TRBD1 (5 bases). The V end lost 0 bases, the J end lost 7 bases, and 10 bases lay between the germline ends. The CDR3 has 14 amino acids. CDR1 is ENHRY, CDR2 SYGVKD, per germline. CDR3: CAISESGGNQPQHF. The CDR3, as DNA: TGTGCCATCAGTGAGTCTGGGGGGAACCAGCCCCAGCATTTT.